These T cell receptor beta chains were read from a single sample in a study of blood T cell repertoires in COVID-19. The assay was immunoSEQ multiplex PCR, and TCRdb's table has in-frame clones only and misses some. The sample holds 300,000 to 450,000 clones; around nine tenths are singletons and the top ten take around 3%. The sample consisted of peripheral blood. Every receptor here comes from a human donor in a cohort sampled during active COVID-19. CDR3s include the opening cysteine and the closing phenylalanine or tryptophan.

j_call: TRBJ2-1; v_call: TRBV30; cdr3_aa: CAWSGLESVQFF
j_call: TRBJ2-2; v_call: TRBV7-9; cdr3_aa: CASSSGTRQYTGELFF
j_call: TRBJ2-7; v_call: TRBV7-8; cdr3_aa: CASSSPTHSYEQYF
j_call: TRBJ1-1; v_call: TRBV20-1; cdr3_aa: CSASGWGRDDTEAFF
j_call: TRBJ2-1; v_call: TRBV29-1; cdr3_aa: CSVDQGSYNEQFF
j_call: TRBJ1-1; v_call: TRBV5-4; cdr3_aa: CASSLSRGLLTEAFF
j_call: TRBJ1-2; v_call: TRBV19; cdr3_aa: CASNQGWNYGYTF
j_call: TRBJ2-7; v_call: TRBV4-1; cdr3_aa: CASSLWGQGARYEQYF
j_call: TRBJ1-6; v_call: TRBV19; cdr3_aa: CASSIGERNSPLHF
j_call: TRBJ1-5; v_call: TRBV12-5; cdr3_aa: CASGLVFAGQLGYSNQPQHF
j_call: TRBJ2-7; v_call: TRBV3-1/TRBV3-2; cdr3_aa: CASSRPGLEPYEQYF
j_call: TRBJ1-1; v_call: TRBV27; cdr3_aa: CASSYRGNTEAFF
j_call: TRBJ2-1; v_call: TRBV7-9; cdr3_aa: CASSIPGFNEQFF
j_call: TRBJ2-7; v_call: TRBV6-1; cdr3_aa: CASSEYGGSSYEQYF
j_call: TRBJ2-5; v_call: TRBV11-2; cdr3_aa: CASSIRTSGRSETQYF
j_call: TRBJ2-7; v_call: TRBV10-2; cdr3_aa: CASSERAGTAYEQYF
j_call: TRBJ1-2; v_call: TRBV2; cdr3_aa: CASKEGAGYTF
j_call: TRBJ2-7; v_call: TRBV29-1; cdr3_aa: CSVEDRQGAREQYF
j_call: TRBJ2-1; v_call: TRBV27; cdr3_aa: CASSTFPGQGNNEQFF
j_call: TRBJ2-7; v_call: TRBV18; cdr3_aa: CASSPRGSYEQYF
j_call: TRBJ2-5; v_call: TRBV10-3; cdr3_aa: CAISWDSQETQYF
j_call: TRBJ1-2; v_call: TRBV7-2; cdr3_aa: CASSFQGPRHF
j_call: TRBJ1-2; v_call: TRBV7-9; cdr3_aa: CASSSPGTGKPYGYTF
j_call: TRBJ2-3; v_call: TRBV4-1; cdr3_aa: CASSQDLAGGPKSTDTQYF
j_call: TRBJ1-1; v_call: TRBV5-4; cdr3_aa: CASSRSQLSTEAFF
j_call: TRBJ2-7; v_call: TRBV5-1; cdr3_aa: CASSLDRVELGQYF
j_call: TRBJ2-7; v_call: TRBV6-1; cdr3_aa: CASSENIRLTEYEQYF
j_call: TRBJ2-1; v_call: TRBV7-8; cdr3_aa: CASSPSGLAGSNEQFF
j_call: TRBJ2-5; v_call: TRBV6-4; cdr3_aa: CASSPARREVLAALQETQYF
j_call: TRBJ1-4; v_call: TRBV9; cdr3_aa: CASSEDSGWHEKLFF
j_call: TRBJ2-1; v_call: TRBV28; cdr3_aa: CASSFALVEGYEQFF
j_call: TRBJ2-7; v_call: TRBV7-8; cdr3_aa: CASSPYDRTYEQYF
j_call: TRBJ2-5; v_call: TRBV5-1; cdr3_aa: CASSLEQGTYQETQYF
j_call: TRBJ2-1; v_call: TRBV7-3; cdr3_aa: CASSVSGGVNEQFF
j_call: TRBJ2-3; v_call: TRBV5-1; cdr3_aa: CASSLLGTSGGTDTQYF
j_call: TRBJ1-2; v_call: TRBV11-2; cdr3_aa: CASSLDRTGTGYTF
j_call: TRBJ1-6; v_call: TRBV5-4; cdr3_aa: CASSLPNERTFDTPPLHF